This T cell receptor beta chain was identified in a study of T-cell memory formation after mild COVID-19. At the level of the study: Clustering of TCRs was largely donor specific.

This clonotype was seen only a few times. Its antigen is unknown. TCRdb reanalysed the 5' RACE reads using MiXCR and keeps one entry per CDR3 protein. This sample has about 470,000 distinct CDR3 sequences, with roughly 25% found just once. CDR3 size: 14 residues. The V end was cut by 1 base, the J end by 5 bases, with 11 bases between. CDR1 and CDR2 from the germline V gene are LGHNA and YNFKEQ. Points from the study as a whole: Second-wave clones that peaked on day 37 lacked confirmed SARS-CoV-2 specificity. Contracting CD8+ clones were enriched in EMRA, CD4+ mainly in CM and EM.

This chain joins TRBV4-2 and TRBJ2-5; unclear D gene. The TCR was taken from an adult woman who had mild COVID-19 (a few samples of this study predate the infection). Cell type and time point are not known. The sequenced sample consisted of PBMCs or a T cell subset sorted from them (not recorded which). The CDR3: CASSQGFRIETQYF. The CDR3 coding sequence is TGTGCCAGCAGCCAAGGGTTTAGGATCGAGACCCAGTACTTC.